This T cell receptor beta chain was recovered during a study of blood T cell repertoires in COVID-19. Overall study context: Nucleic acid was either cDNA or gDNA, and it came from T cells, B-cell-depleted T cells, or PBMCs.

The method was immunoSEQ multiplex PCR; TCRdb's version includes in-frame clones alone and lacks a portion of them. In the table there are 74,000 or so clones, 80% to 90% of which are singletons. V was clipped by 4 bases and J by 2 bases; unmatched bases: 6. The CDR3 has 17 residues. The germline V gene has CDR1 MDHEN and CDR2 SYDVKM. The chain joins TRBV28 to TRBJ2-3, with TRBD2 matching 13 bases. The source is a human donor in a cohort sampled during active COVID-19. The sequencing input was peripheral blood. CDR3 protein: CASSSLAGGLNTDTQYF. As DNA, the CDR3 is TGTGCCAGCAGTTCACTAGCGGGAGGGCTGAACACAGATACGCAGTATTTT. Supplemented by reference TRBV28 and TRBJ2-3, the full variable domain reads DVKVTQSSRYLVKRTGEKVFLECVQDMDHENMFWYRQDPGLGLRLIYFSYDVKMKEKGDIPEGYSVSREKKERFSLILESASTNQTSMYLCASSSLAGGLNTDTQYFGPGTRLTVL.